These 17 T cell receptor beta chains came from one sample sequenced in a study of shared clonotypes between healthy human individuals (dated by TCRdb to the early 2020s). Libraries were constructed by the immunoSEQ multiplex PCR assay. TCRdb carries this immuneACCESS record with in-frame sequences only. Its versions omit some clonotypes, under half of them owing to an unresolved V gene in the studies checked, with the rest unexplained. Here the sample has roughly 850,000 clones; 95% to 97% occur a single time. The ten largest clonotypes hold approximately 0.2% of the sample. CD8 naive samples were CD45RO-negative cells positively selected for CCR7, giving a CD45RA+CCR7+ population that excluded TemRA cells. The sequencing sample was made of naive CD8+ T cells sorted from blood. This sample's cell subset or site label indicates: CD45RA+CCR7+. These receptors originate from a man younger than 40 in good health.

V usage is TRBV4-3 and J usage is TRBJ2-7, with 7 bases identical to TRBD2. Germline lookup yields CDR1 LGHNA and CDR2 YSLEER. The CDR3 has 15 amino acids. The trim removed 2 bases at V and 5 bases at J, leaving 9 bases unmatched. As DNA, the CDR3 is TGCGCCAGCAGCCAAACGGCGGGAGTAGAGCACGAGCAGTACTTC. Its translation is CASSQTAGVEHEQYF.

This sequence joins TRBV27 and TRBJ2-5; no definite D call. Trimming pared 8 bases from V and 0 bases from J, leaving 19 bases between. Germline assignment: CDR1 MNHEY and CDR2 SMNVEV (reference sequence). The CDR3 extends over 16 amino acids. CDR3 amino acids: CASSRGDSENQETQYF. The CDR3 bases are TGTGCCAGCTCCCGAGGCGACTCCGAGAACCAAGAGACCCAGTACTTC.

This chain joins TRBV19 and TRBJ1-2; D uncertain. Trimming stripped 5 bases from V and 2 bases from J, with 12 bases between. Germline CDR1 LNHDA, CDR2 SQIVND (reference sequence). The CDR3 extends over 14 amino acids. The CDR3 nucleotides are TGTGCCAGTAGTCCCCTCGACCTCAACTATGGCTACACCTTC. Amino acid sequence: CASSPLDLNYGYTF. The full variable domain, rest sourced from reference TRBV19 and TRBJ1-2, is DGGITQSPKYLFRKEGQNVTLSCEQNLNHDAMYWYRQDPGQGLRLIYYSQIVNDFQKGDIAEGYSVSREKKESFPLTVTSAQKNPTAFYLCASSPLDLNYGYTFGSGTRLTVV.

This clone was picked up a small number of times. This sample also contains other DNA sequences that code for the same CDR3. CDR3 sequence (DNA): TGCAGTGCTAGAGTGGCAGATACGCAGTATTTT. The encoded protein is CSARVADTQYF. The chain joins TRBV20-1 to TRBJ2-3; D uncertain. Germline V CDR1 and CDR2: DFQATT, SNEGSKA (reference sequence). This CDR3 comprises 11 residues. Trimming took off 1 base at V and 4 bases at J, with 3 bases between the two ends.

The rearrangement links TRBV9 to TRBJ2-1; D gene unclear. Germline V gene data show CDR1 as SGDLS and CDR2 as YYNGEE. The V and J ends lost 4 bases and 7 bases respectively, with 12 bases between them. CDR3 length equals 13 residues. CDR3 residues: CASSPDGWNEQFF. The CDR3 region has the DNA TGTGCCAGCAGCCCGGACGGGTGGAATGAGCAGTTCTTC.

The genes are TRBV5-4 and TRBJ1-4; 7 bases are shared with TRBD1. The junction had 6 bases not matched to a gene; V was cut back by 4 bases and J by 0 bases. The CDR3 consists of 16 residues. Germline loops: CDR1 SGHNT, CDR2 YYREEE (reference sequence). In DNA, the CDR3 is TGTGCCAGCAGCATTTTCGACAGGGCAACTAATGAAAAACTGTTTTTT. Translated: CASSIFDRATNEKLFF.

This clone was observed a single time. The junction departs from the called germline gene at one end, perhaps through a read error. This rearrangement joins TRBV9 to TRBJ2-3, with D perhaps TRBD1 (6 bases). This CDR3 comprises 15 residues. CDR1 and CDR2 from the germline V gene are SGDLS and YYNGEE. The CDR3 loop is CASSVTGTQPDAQYF. CDR3 DNA: TGTGCCAGCAGCGTAACAGGGACCCAACCAGATGCGCAGTATTTT.

This rearrangement joins TRBV19 to TRBJ1-1; D possibly corresponds to TRBD1 (5 bases). Germline V gene lookup returns CDR1 LNHDA and CDR2 SQIVND (reference sequence). The CDR3 is made up of 16 amino acids. V was cut by 0 bases and J by 0 bases, with 11 bases left in between. The CDR3 reads CASSIDQGGVNTEAFF. CDR3 DNA sequence: TGTGCCAGTAGTATAGATCAGGGAGGGGTGAACACTGAAGCTTTCTTT.

This chain uses TRBV28 with TRBJ1-2, with D uncertain. CDR3 length: 16 residues. V lost 2 bases and J lost 4, with 17 bases in between. CDR1 is MDHEN, CDR2 SYDVKM, per germline. The CDR3 DNA reads as TGTGCCAGCAGTTTAAGGGTCAGACTGGGCTCCTATGGCTACACCTTC. It specifies CASSLRVRLGSYGYTF.

Details on this clone: The same CDR3 also results from other DNA sequences found in this sample. The rearrangement joins TRBV7-9 to TRBJ2-7; no clear D. The CDR3 runs 12 residues. Trimming removed 6 bases from V and 1 base from J, with 7 bases in between. The V gene's germline CDR1 is SEHNR and CDR2 FQNEAQ (reference sequence). This CDR3 is CASSSRSYEQYF. Here the CDR3 DNA reads TGTGCCAGCAGTTCCCGATCCTACGAGCAGTACTTC.

J is TRBJ1-3 and V is TRBV19; D remains unclear. CDR1 and CDR2 (germline): LNHDA, SQIVND (reference sequence). V shed 3 bases and J shed 4 bases, with 10 bases lying between them. The CDR3 covers 14 residues. CDR3 residues: CASSITGPGNTIYF. DNA for the CDR3: TGTGCCAGTAGTATTACCGGACCGGGAAACACCATATATTTT.

V usage is TRBV27 and J usage is TRBJ1-1; D is uncertain. CDR1 and CDR2 from the germline V gene are MNHEY and SMNVEV (reference sequence). Trimming took 6 bases from V and 1 from J, leaving 9 bases between them. The CDR3 has 13 residues. CDR3 nucleotides: TGTGCCAGCAGCCTGGCCTCGAACACTGAAGCTTTCTTT. This codes for CASSLASNTEAFF.

This rearrangement joins TRBV4-2 to TRBJ1-1, with D perhaps matching TRBD1 (6 bases). The CDR3 contains 16 residues. V lost 9 bases to trimming and J lost 4 bases, with 24 bases between them. Germline CDR1 is LGHNA and CDR2 is YNFKEQ. The CDR3 sequence is CASQYAKGVPATEAFF. The CDR3 bases are TGTGCCAGTCAATACGCTAAGGGGGTCCCGGCCACTGAAGCTTTCTTT.

The chain has TRBV7-9 and TRBJ1-5; D is uncertain. The CDR3 length is 15 residues. In germline, CDR1 is SEHNR, CDR2 FQNEAQ (reference sequence). V lost 1 base to trimming and J lost 0 bases, with 7 bases between them. DNA of the CDR3: TGTGCCAGCAGCTTAGGCAGGAATAGCAATCAGCCCCAGCATTTT. Amino acid sequence: CASSLGRNSNQPQHF.

Comments on this clone: Other DNA sequences within the sample encode an identical CDR3. The gene calls are TRBV4-1 and TRBJ2-1, with D unclear. The CDR3 is made up of 11 amino acids. The germline V gene has CDR1 MGHRA and CDR2 YSYEKL. Trimming left V 1 base short and J 8 bases short, with 3 bases between. The CDR3 nucleotides are TGCGCCAGCAGCCAAGTGGATGAGCAGTTCTTC. Translation: CASSQVDEQFF.

The chain carries TRBV7-9 and TRBJ2-7, with 8 positions matching TRBD2. Per germline, CDR1 SEHNR and CDR2 FQNEAQ (reference sequence). V trimming: 5 bases; J trimming: 4 bases; junction bases outside the gene matches: 7. The CDR3 contains 14 residues. Written as DNA, the CDR3 is TGTGCCAGCAGCCCCCCGGGAGGGGCTTACGAGCAGTACTTC. Amino acids: CASSPPGGAYEQYF.

This chain uses TRBV9 with TRBJ2-1, with a tentative D call TRBD2 (6 bases). With 6 bases removed from V and 7 bases from J, the gap between germline ends came to 17 bases. This CDR3 is 14 amino acids long. Looked up from germline, CDR1 is SGDLS and CDR2 is YYNGEE. The DNA of the CDR3 is TGTGCCAGCACGGGTAGCGGAGGTGTTAATGAGCAGTTCTTC. The encoded protein is CASTGSGGVNEQFF.